This T cell receptor beta chain was retrieved from a study of T cells in Graves' hyperthyroidism and ophthalmopathy (dated by TCRdb to between 2018 and 2021). At the level of the whole study: Peripheral blood was collected at initial diagnosis, before any treatment. To identify distinguishing TCR V-J signatures, a discovery cohort of about 100 patients was used, comprising 40 to 45 with Graves' ophthalmopathy and around 57 with stable Graves' hyperthyroidism. Whether ophthalmopathy could be predicted prospectively was tested in an independent validation cohort made up of 18 hyperthyroidism patients plus 17 patients who later progressed to ophthalmopathy. The 75 to 100 discovery patients were randomly split 7:3 into training and test sets. In addition, the study compared T-cell repertoires in thyroid tissue and in blood from roughly six Graves' hyperthyroidism patients. After sampling, hyperthyroidism patients received methimazole starting at 30 mg daily, and ophthalmopathy patients received high-dose intravenous methylprednisolone. According to the paper, TCR Vbeta CDR3 sequencing was carried out on over 130 peripheral blood samples, which came from 40 to 45 ophthalmopathy, approximately 78 hyperthyroidism and about 17 progressor patients. Paper-wide results and their limitations: Most expanded thyroid clonotypes (frequency above 0.001) were also detected in blood, a finding suggesting that blood repertoires may reflect thyroid immune responses. A model built on a 13 V-J signature distinguished ophthalmopathy from stable hyperthyroidism, reaching 85% to 90% sensitivity and 81.08% specificity in cross-validation and 80%/75% in testing. In validation, the model predicted progression to ophthalmopathy with 55% to 71% sensitivity and less than 75% specificity, a median of 6.5 months before onset. No statistical method was used to fix the sample size in advance, and group allocation was not hidden from the investigators.

To note about this clonotype: Its cognate antigen has yet to be identified. There are no base qualities to consult, and no much larger clone falls within one base.

TCR beta CDR3 regions were amplified from RNA transcripts. The first round of RT-PCR for the TCR CDR3 was performed with the HTBI primer set and the Qiagen OneStep RT-PCR kit. A second multiplex PCR round built the libraries, followed by size selection and purification. The libraries were sequenced on an Illumina HiSeq2000 using paired-end 100 bp reads. As for the authors' bioinformatics: SOAPnuke was used to process the raw data, removing reads that contained adapters or uncalled bases, had a mean Phred below 15, or lacked an exact match to the constant primer or identifier. COPE v1.2.5 was used to merge the high-quality paired reads, and each unique nucleotide sequence was defined as a clonotype. MiTCR v1.1 was used to align clonotypes to the IMGT TRBV, TRBD and TRBJ reference segments. Only V-J combinations with frequency above 0.0001, covering 98% to 99.2% of repertoires, were analysed. The TCS score was defined as F50 (clonal expansion) divided by E x V (chaos), with BLOSUM62-based TCRdist calculated between CDR3 peptides within each V-J. Welch's t-statistics and random forest reduced 500 to 550 V-J features to under 15, which were used in a naive Bayes classifier (R e1071). TCRdb cleaned the public reads at Q25 with fastp, built clones with MiXCR and kept in-frame beta chains. Duplicate CDR3 protein sequences are folded into a single record with the most common DNA and genes. The V and J calls and clone size are TCRdb's, not the authors'. The sample table shows 550,000 to 650,000 distinct CDR3 sequences, and around 15% are seen once. Approximately 15% of the sample is taken by the ten largest.

V loses 5 bases, J loses 0 bases, and the germline ends lie 7 bases apart. The CDR3 runs 13 residues from the cysteine to the phenylalanine. Only the CDR3 DNA is retained, 39 bases long and in frame from the first base. CDR1 and CDR2 are drawn from the germline V gene (reference sequence): LNHDA, SQIVND. Graves' hyperthyroidism was defined as stable when no progression to ophthalmopathy occurred over 18 months of follow-up. Hyperthyroidism patients were newly diagnosed, had a disease duration of under 2 months, and were aged 18 to 65 years. Any patient with an uncontrolled infection, another autoimmune disease, pregnancy or lactation was excluded. Diagnoses relied on clinical symptoms, serum thyroxine and TRAb, thyroid ultrasound and orbital computed tomography. PBMCs were isolated from about 10 ml of fresh peripheral blood by Ficoll-Paque density gradient centrifugation. Trizol reagent was used to extract total RNA, and RNA quality was then checked on an Agilent 2100 Bioanalyzer.

The rearrangement joined TRBV19 to TRBJ1-1; no D gene call is confident. Sequenced material: blood. The sequence came from a woman aged 40 to 50 with Graves' hyperthyroidism. In nucleotide form, the sequence is TGTGCCAGTAGTGATATGTTGAACACTGAAGCTTTCTTT. Translation gives CASSDMLNTEAFF.